The TCR beta chain described here comes from a study of naive and memory T cell subsets. Study results and caveats: TCR transcript changes with activation or differentiation may affect this RNA method.

The library had UMIs added by 3' ligation of an oligonucleotide to TCR cDNA. Whole-blood samples were 2.5 to 3 ml of peripheral blood from healthy adult volunteers. The V and J ends lost 6 bases and 2 bases, in that order; junction bases with no gene match: 2. The germline V gene has CDR1 DFQATT and CDR2 SNEGSKA (reference sequence). CDR3 length: 14 amino acids. The SP2 primer and nested alpha and beta constant region primers amplified ligated cDNA in four rounds. One entry per CDR3 protein results from TCRdb running MiXCR on the 5' RACE reads. The table has 45,000 to 55,000 distinct CDR3 sequences, 4.7% seen once; the top ten hold more than 0.75%. This clonotype came up many times. Its target is unknown.

The chain employs TRBV20-1 and TRBJ2-1, with TRBD2 matching over 12 bases. The clonotype comes from a female donor in good health. The DNA of the CDR3 is TGCAGTGCGCGGACTAGCGGGGCCTACAATGAGCAGTTCTTC. It encodes CSARTSGAYNEQFF.